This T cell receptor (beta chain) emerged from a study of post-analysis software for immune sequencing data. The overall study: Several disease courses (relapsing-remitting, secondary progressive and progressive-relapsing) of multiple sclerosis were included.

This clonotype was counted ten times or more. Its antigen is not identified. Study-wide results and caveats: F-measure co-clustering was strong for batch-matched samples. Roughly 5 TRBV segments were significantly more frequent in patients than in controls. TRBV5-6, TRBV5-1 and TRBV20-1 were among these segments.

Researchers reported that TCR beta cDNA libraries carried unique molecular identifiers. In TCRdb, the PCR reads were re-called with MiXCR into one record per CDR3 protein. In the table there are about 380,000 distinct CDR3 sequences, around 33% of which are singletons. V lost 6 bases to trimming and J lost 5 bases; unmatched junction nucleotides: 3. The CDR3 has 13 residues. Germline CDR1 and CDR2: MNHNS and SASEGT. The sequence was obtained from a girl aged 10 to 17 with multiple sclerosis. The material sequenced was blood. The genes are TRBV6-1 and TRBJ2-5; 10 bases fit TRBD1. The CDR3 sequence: CASRTGGGETQYF. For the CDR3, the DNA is TGTGCCAGCAGGACAGGGGGCGGTGAGACCCAGTACTTC.